The 26 T cell receptor beta chains below were found in one sample sequenced in a study of blood T cell repertoires in COVID-19. Sequencing used immunoSEQ multiplex PCR; TCRdb keeps in-frame clones, though not all of them. The table records fewer than 250,000 clones, just under 90% of them present only once. Sequenced input: peripheral blood. The source is a man aged 25 to 45 with COVID-19, enrolled during active disease.

V is TRBV28 and J is TRBJ1-2; 7 nucleotides line up with TRBD1. After removal of 3 bases from V and 4 bases from J, the junction contained 8 bases not matched to a gene. There are 15 residues in the CDR3. The V gene's germline CDR1 is MDHEN and CDR2 SYDVKM. The CDR3 region has the DNA TGTGCCAGCAGTTTCAAGGGGGCCTCTTTCTATGGCTACACCTTC. This translates into CASSFKGASFYGYTF.

The J gene is TRBJ2-3, the V gene TRBV4-3, with TRBD2 matching 10 bases. Trimming took 4 bases from V and 3 from J; bases not matched to a gene: 10. CDR1 and CDR2 from the germline V gene are LGHNA and YSLEER. This CDR3 spans 17 amino acids. The CDR3 here is CASSLLSLAGSTDTQYF. CDR3 DNA: TGCGCCAGCAGCCTACTTTCACTAGCGGGGAGTACAGATACGCAGTATTTT.

The chain combines TRBV7-2 with TRBJ2-7; 10 positions agree with TRBD2. The CDR3 runs 15 residues. CDR1 and CDR2 (germline): SGHTA, FQGNSA. V gave up 4 bases and J gave up 6 bases; unmatched junction bases: 9. CDR3 DNA sequence: TGTGCCAGCAGCTCCCAAGCGGGGGGGCGGGGCGAGCAGTACTTC. It encodes CASSSQAGGRGEQYF.

This clone showed up just once. This chain links TRBV2 with TRBJ1-1, with TRBD1 identical over 11 bases. The CDR3 is made up of 14 amino acids. Losses at the gene ends were 6 bases for V and 4 bases for J; bases not matched to a gene: 4. Germline CDR1 SNHLY, CDR2 FYNNEI. CDR3 loop: CASSGTGGTTEAFF. The CDR3 region has the DNA TGTGCCAGCAGCGGGACAGGGGGAACCACTGAAGCTTTCTTT.

The V call is TRBV19, the J call TRBJ2-7; D call uncertain. This CDR3 has 13 residues. Germline V CDR1 and CDR2: LNHDA, SQIVND (reference sequence). With 3 bases removed from V and 6 bases from J, the gap between germline ends came to 12 bases. The CDR3 is CASSIRLGSEQYF. Written as DNA, the CDR3 is TGTGCCAGTAGTATCCGTCTTGGCTCCGAGCAGTACTTC.

Only one count was recorded for this clone. The CDR3 DNA sequence: TGTGCCAGCAGCTCGACAGGGGGCTCAGACTATGGCTACACCTTC. Its protein is CASSSTGGSDYGYTF. The rearrangement joins TRBV7-6 to TRBJ1-2, with 10 bases fitting TRBD1. Germline CDR1 SGHVS, CDR2 FNYEAQ. This CDR3 contains 15 residues. Trimming cost V 4 bases and J 3 bases; bases outside gene matches: 5.

This chain joins TRBV11-2 and TRBJ1-6; D possibly corresponds to TRBD1 (5 bases). Trimming removed 3 bases from V and 13 bases from J, with 13 bases in between. Germline V gene lookup returns CDR1 SGHAT and CDR2 FQNNGV. There are 13 residues in the CDR3. The CDR3 DNA is TGTGCCAGCAGCTTCGAAGGGGCGGCCCCCCTCCACTTT. It yields the protein CASSFEGAAPLHF.

This chain connects TRBV7-9 to TRBJ1-4; D possibly corresponds to TRBD1 (5 bases). Germline CDR1 reads SEHNR; CDR2 reads FQNEAQ (reference sequence). CDR3 length: 15 amino acids. The V gene lost 1 base and the J gene lost 3 bases, with 9 bases spanning the gap. The CDR3 loop is CASSLGGASNEKLFF. The CDR3 nucleotides are TGTGCCAGCAGCTTAGGTGGGGCCTCTAATGAAAAACTGTTTTTT. Supplemented by reference TRBV7-9 and TRBJ1-4, the full variable domain reads DTGVSQNPRHKITKRGQNVTFRCDPISEHNRLYWYRQTLGQGPEFLTYFQNEAQLEKSRLLSDRFSAERPKGSFSTLEIQRTEQGDSAMYLCASSLGGASNEKLFFGSGTQLSVL.

The chain recombines TRBV28 with TRBJ2-7, with TRBD2 matching over 7 bases. Losses at the gene ends were 3 bases for V and 3 bases for J; bases not matched to a gene: 5. Germline CDR1 MDHEN, CDR2 SYDVKM. This CDR3 region has 14 residues. The CDR3 DNA sequence: TGTGCCAGCAGTTTGGTGGGAGGGTTCTACGAGCAGTACTTC. Its translation: CASSLVGGFYEQYF.

The chain recombines TRBV2 with TRBJ1-6, with D tentatively TRBD1 (5 bases). Per the germline V gene, CDR1 is SNHLY and CDR2 is FYNNEI. Between the trimmed V and J ends, which lost 8 bases and 8 bases, there was a span of 13 bases. The CDR3 is made up of 13 amino acids. CDR3 nucleotides: TGTGCCAGCCTAGGGGAGGGGTATTCACCCCTCCACTTT. It codes for CASLGEGYSPLHF.

This chain joins TRBV7-2 and TRBJ1-3; the D is unclear. V was cut by 6 bases and J by 0 bases, with 12 bases left in between. The CDR3 consists of 15 residues. CDR1 is SGHTA, CDR2 FQGNSA, per germline. CDR3 nucleotides: TGTGCCAGCAGTCCAGGCCGTCCCTCTGGAAACACCATATATTTT. It specifies CASSPGRPSGNTIYF. Drawing the rest from reference TRBV7-2 and TRBJ1-3, the complete variable domain is GAGVSQSPSNKVTEKGKDVELRCDPISGHTALYWYRQSLGQGLEFLIYFQGNSAPDKSGLPSDRFSAERTGGSVSTLTIQRTQQEDSAVYLCASSPGRPSGNTIYFGEGSWLTVV.

V is TRBV11-2 and J is TRBJ2-7, with 9 bases matching TRBD1. Germline CDR1 is SGHAT and CDR2 is FQNNGV. The CDR3 is 16 amino acids. The J segment lost 3 bases and the V segment lost 0 bases, leaving 6 bases of the junction unmatched. CDR3 sequence reads: CASSLDGTGWIYEQYF. The CDR3 DNA reads TGTGCCAGCAGCTTAGACGGGACAGGGTGGATCTACGAGCAGTACTTC.

This chain uses TRBV5-1 with TRBJ2-3, with TRBD1 matching 7 bases. In germline, CDR1 is SGHRS, CDR2 YFSETQ. V gave up 1 base and J gave up 0 bases; unmatched junction bases: 8. The CDR3 has 17 residues. The CDR3 DNA reads TGCGCCAGCAGCTTGCGCTCAGGGGGTTTGAGCACAGATACGCAGTATTTT. It encodes CASSLRSGGLSTDTQYF.

The genes are TRBV18 and TRBJ1-2; TRBD1 matches 7 bases. Per the germline V gene, CDR1 is KGHSH and CDR2 is LQKENI. There are 13 residues in the CDR3. Germline trimming cut 6 bases from V and 2 bases from J; bases unmatched to any gene: 3. The CDR3 protein is CASSMGQNYGYTF. The CDR3 nucleotides are TGTGCCAGCTCGATGGGACAGAACTATGGCTACACCTTC.

The J gene is TRBJ1-5, the V gene TRBV4-1, with 11 nucleotides matching TRBD1. Per the germline V gene, CDR1 is MGHRA and CDR2 is YSYEKL. This CDR3 region has 19 residues. Trimming cost V 3 bases and J 7 bases; bases outside gene matches: 17. The CDR3 nucleotides are TGCGCCAGCAGCCAGGCCACCCTTCTGAGGACAGGGGGCTACCAGCCCCAGCATTTT. Its protein is CASSQATLLRTGGYQPQHF.

V usage is TRBV5-1 and J usage is TRBJ1-6; TRBD1 agrees at 10 bases. V was clipped by 1 base and J by 8 bases; unmatched bases: 6. Germline V CDR1 and CDR2: SGHRS, YFSETQ. CDR3 length: 16 residues. CDR3 DNA sequence: TGCGCCAGCAGCTTGACGTCCGGGACAGGGGATTCACCCCTCCACTTT. It codes for CASSLTSGTGDSPLHF.

The chain recombines TRBV7-8 with TRBJ1-5; 7 bases map to TRBD1. This CDR3 contains 16 residues. V dropped 5 bases and J dropped 2; count of bases not matched to a gene: 9. CDR1 and CDR2 from the germline V gene are SGHVS and FQNEAQ. The CDR3 here is CASSRRPGGGNQPQHF. The CDR3 coding sequence is TGTGCCAGCAGCCGACGCCCAGGGGGTGGCAATCAGCCCCAGCATTTT.

The chain joins TRBV19 to TRBJ1-4; possibly TRBD1 for D (5 bases). Trimming shortened V by 6 bases and J by 8 bases, and 19 bases separated the two germline ends. CDR3 length: 15 amino acids. Germline CDR1 reads LNHDA; CDR2 reads SQIVND (reference sequence). CDR3 amino acids: CASSKRGDSPEKLFF. The CDR3 region has the DNA TGTGCCAGTAGCAAGCGGGGCGACAGTCCAGAAAAACTGTTTTTT.

The chain is built from TRBV6-5 and TRBJ2-3; 7 bases match TRBD1. The CDR3 has 15 amino acids. V lost 7 bases and J lost 0; bases outside the gene matches: 7. CDR1 and CDR2 from the germline V gene are MNHEY and SVGAGI. CDR3 sequence reads: CASTPEGASTDTQYF. For the CDR3, the DNA is TGTGCCAGCACCCCAGAGGGGGCTAGCACAGATACGCAGTATTTT.

This chain joins TRBV18 and TRBJ1-2, with D perhaps matching TRBD1 (5 bases). The CDR3 loop spans 14 amino acids. From germline, CDR1 is KGHSH and CDR2 LQKENI. V was cut by 2 bases and J by 8 bases, with 15 bases left in between. CDR3: CASSPDEQGGGYTF. The CDR3 DNA is TGTGCCAGCTCACCAGATGAGCAGGGAGGGGGCTACACCTTC.

The V gene is TRBV7-8, the J gene TRBJ1-4, with 8 bases fitting TRBD1. Germline lookup yields CDR1 SGHVS and CDR2 FQNEAQ. V trimming: 4 bases; J trimming: 8 bases; junction bases outside the gene matches: 6. This CDR3 contains 14 residues. For the CDR3, the DNA is TGTGCCAGCAGCTCCAGGGGGCGCATGGAAAAACTGTTTTTT. The encoded protein is CASSSRGRMEKLFF.

This clone was seen once. The chain uses TRBV10-3 and TRBJ2-4; possibly TRBD1 for D (6 bases). V lost 5 bases and J 2 bases, leaving 10 bases between the germline ends. From germline, CDR1 is ENHRY and CDR2 SYGVKD. CDR3 size: 14 residues. The CDR3 DNA is TGTGCCATCAGTAAGGACAGCACCAAAAACATTCAGTACTTC. Translating it yields CAISKDSTKNIQYF.

The J gene is TRBJ1-1, the V gene TRBV30; D is perhaps TRBD1 (6 bases). Germline V gene sequence: CDR1 GTSNPN, CDR2 SVGIG (reference sequence). CDR3 length: 16 residues. Deletions cut 3 bases from V and 1 base from J, with 18 bases between. The DNA for the CDR3 is TGTGCCTGGAGCCAATCCTCGGACAGTAGGAACACTGAAGCTTTCTTT. This encodes CAWSQSSDSRNTEAFF. The full variable domain, its missing parts supplied by reference TRBV30 and TRBJ1-1, is SQTIHQWPATLVQPVGSPLSLECTVEGTSNPNLYWYRQAAGRGLQLLFYSVGIGQISSEVPQNLSASRPQDRQFILSSKKLLLSDSGFYLCAWSQSSDSRNTEAFFGQGTRLTVV.

V gene TRBV7-9 combines with J gene TRBJ1-4; 7 bases line up with TRBD1. The CDR3 extends over 15 amino acids. The J segment lost 3 bases and the V segment lost 4 bases, leaving 5 bases of the junction unmatched. Germline V gives CDR1 SEHNR, CDR2 FQNEAQ (reference sequence). CDR3 loop: CASSSGQSPNEKLFF. In nucleotides, the CDR3 is TGTGCCAGCAGCTCGGGACAGTCTCCTAATGAAAAACTGTTTTTT.

The CDR3 sequence: CASSIAAGGAYTEAFF. CDR3 bases: TGTGCCAGTAGTATTGCGGCAGGGGGCGCGTACACTGAAGCTTTCTTT. This chain connects TRBV19 to TRBJ1-1; 8 positions agree with TRBD1. Germline CDR1 reads LNHDA; CDR2 reads SQIVND (reference sequence). The CDR3 sequence is 16 residues long. The V gene end was trimmed by 3 bases and the J gene end by 3 bases; junction bases not matched to a gene: 9. The whole variable domain, remainder taken from reference TRBV19 and TRBJ1-1, is DGGITQSPKYLFRKEGQNVTLSCEQNLNHDAMYWYRQDPGQGLRLIYYSQIVNDFQKGDIAEGYSVSREKKESFPLTVTSAQKNPTAFYLCASSIAAGGAYTEAFFGQGTRLTVV.

The chain uses TRBV2 and TRBJ2-1; D perhaps matches TRBD1 (6 bases). This CDR3 spans 15 amino acids. Germline V gene lookup returns CDR1 SNHLY and CDR2 FYNNEI. V shed 2 bases and J shed 0 bases, with 8 bases lying between them. The DNA for the CDR3 is TGTGCCAGCAGTGAAAGGGGGACCTCCTACAATGAGCAGTTCTTC. Translation: CASSERGTSYNEQFF.